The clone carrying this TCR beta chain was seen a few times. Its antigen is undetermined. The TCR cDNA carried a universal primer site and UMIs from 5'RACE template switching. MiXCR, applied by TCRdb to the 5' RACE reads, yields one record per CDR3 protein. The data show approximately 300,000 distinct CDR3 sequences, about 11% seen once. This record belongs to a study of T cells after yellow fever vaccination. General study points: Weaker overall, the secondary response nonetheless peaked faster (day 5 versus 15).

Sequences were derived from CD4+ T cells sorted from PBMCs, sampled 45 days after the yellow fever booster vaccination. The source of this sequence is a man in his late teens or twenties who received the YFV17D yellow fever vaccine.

The CDR3 sequence is CASSEGTGGYHYEQYF. CDR3 sequence (DNA): TGTGCCAGCAGTGAAGGGACAGGGGGTTACCACTACGAGCAGTACTTC. This chain joins TRBV25-1 and TRBJ2-7, with 11 bases fitting TRBD1. The germline V gene encodes CDR1 MGHDK and CDR2 SYGVNS. With V trimmed by 2 bases and J by 3 bases, 6 bases remained unmatched. The CDR3 length is 16 residues.